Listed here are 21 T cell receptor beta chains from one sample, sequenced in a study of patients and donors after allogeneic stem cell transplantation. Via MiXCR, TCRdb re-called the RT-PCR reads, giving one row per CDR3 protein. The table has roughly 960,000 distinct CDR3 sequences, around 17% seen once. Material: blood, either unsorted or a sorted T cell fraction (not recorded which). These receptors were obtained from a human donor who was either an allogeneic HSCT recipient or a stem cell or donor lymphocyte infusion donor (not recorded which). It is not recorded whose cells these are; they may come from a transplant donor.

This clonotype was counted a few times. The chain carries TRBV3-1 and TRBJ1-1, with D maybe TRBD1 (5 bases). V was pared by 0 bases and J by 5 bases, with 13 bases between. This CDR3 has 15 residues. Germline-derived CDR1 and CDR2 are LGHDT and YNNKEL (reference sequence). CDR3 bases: TGTGCCAGCAGCCAAGAGCCCTCGCGGGGGACTGAAGCTTTCTTT. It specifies CASSQEPSRGTEAFF.

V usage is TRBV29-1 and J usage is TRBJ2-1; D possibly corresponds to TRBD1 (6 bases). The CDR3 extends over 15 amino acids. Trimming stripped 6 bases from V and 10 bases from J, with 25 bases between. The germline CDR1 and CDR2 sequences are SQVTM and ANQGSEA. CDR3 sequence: CSVASGTLGTIEQFF. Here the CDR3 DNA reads TGCAGCGTCGCATCCGGGACATTGGGCACAATCGAGCAGTTCTTC.

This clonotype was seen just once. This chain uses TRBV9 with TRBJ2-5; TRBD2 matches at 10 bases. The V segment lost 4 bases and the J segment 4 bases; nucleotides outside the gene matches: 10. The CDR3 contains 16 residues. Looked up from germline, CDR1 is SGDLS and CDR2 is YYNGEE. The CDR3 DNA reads TGTGCCAGCAGCCCTAGGGAGGGACTAGCGACAGAGACCCAGTACTTC. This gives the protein CASSPREGLATETQYF.

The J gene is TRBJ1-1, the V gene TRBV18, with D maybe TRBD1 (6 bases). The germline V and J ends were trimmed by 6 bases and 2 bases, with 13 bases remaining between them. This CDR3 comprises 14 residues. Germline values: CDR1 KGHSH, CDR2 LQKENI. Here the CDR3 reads CASSETGYNTEAFF. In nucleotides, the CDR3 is TGTGCCAGCTCGGAGACAGGTTATAACACTGAAGCTTTCTTT.

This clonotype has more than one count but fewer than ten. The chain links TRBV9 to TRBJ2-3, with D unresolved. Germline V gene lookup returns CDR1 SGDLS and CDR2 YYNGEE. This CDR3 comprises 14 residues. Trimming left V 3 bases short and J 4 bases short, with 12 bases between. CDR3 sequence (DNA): TGTGCCAGCAGCGAGAGACATCCCCCAGATACGCAGTATTTT. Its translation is CASSERHPPDTQYF.

The CDR3 region has the DNA TGTGCCAGCAGCTTAGAGGGCGGGGACTACAATGAGCAGTTCTTC. Translated: CASSLEGGDYNEQFF. The genes are TRBV7-2 and TRBJ2-1, with TRBD2 as a possible D gene (6 bases). The CDR3 runs 15 residues. The germline gives CDR1 SGHTA, CDR2 FQGNSA. Trimming took off 1 base at V and 3 bases at J, with 10 bases between the two ends.

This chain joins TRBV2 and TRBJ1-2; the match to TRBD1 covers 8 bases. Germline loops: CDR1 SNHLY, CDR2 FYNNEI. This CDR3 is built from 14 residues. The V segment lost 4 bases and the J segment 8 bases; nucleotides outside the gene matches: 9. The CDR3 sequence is CASSVQGALSGYTF. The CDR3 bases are TGTGCCAGCAGTGTCCAGGGGGCCCTATCCGGCTACACCTTC.

DNA of the CDR3: TGCGCCAGCAGCCAAGCCGAGCGGGGGGGCTTGACTGAAGCTTTCTTT. Encoded protein: CASSQAERGGLTEAFF. The chain combines TRBV4-1 with TRBJ1-1; D perhaps matches TRBD1 (6 bases). Germline lookup yields CDR1 MGHRA and CDR2 YSYEKL. This CDR3 contains 16 residues. With 1 base removed from V and 5 bases from J, the gap between germline ends came to 17 bases.

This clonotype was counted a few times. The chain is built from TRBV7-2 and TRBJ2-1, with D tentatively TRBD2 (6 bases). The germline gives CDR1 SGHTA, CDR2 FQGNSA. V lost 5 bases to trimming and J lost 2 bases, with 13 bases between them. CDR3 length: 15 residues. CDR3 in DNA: TGTGCCAGCAGCCAACTTACTAGCACCTACAATGAGCAGTTCTTC. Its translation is CASSQLTSTYNEQFF.

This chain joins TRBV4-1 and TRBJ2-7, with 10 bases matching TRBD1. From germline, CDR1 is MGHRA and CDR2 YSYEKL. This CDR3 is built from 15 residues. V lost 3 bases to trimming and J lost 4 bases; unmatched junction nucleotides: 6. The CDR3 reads CASSQPGQGLYEQYF. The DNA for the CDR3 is TGCGCCAGCAGCCAGCCGGGACAGGGGTTATACGAGCAGTACTTC.

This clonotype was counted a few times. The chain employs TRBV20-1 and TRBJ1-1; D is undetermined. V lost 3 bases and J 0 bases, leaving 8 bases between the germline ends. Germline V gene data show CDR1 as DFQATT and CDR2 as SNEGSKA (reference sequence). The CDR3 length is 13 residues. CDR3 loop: CSASWTMNTEAFF. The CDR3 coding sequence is TGCAGTGCTAGCTGGACGATGAACACTGAAGCTTTCTTT.

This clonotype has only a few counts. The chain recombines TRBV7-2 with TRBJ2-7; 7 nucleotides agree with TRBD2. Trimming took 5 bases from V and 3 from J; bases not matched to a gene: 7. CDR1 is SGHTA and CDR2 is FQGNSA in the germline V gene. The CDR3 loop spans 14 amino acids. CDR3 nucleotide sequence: TGTGCCAGCAGCGAGACTAGCTCCCGCTACGAGCAGTACTTC. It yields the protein CASSETSSRYEQYF. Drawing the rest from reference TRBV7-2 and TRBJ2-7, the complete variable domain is GAGVSQSPSNKVTEKGKDVELRCDPISGHTALYWYRQSLGQGLEFLIYFQGNSAPDKSGLPSDRFSAERTGGSVSTLTIQRTQQEDSAVYLCASSETSSRYEQYFGPGTRLTVT.

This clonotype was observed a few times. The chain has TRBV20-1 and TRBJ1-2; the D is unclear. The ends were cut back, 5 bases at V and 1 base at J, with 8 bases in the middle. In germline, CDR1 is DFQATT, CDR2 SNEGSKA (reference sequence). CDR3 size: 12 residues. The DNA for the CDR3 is TGCAGTGCTGGGGTGATTAACTATGGCTACACCTTC. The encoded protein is CSAGVINYGYTF.

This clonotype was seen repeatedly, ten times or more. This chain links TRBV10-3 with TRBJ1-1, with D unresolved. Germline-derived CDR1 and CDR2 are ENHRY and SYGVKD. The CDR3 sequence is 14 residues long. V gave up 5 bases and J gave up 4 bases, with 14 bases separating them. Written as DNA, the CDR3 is TGTGCCATCAGTAGGTCCGTTGAGGGCACTGAAGCTTTCTTT. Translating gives CAISRSVEGTEAFF.

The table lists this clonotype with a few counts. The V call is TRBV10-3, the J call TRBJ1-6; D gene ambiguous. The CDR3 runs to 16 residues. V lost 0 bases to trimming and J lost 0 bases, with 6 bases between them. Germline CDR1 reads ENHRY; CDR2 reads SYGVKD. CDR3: CAISESRFSYNSPLHF. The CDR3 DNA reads TGTGCCATCAGTGAGTCGAGGTTCTCCTATAATTCACCCCTCCACTTT.

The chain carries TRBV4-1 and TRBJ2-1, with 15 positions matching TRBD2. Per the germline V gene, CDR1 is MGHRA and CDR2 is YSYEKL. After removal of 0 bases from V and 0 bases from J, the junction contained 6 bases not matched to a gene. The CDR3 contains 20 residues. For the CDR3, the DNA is TGCGCCAGCAGCCAAGATCAGTGGACTAGCGGGAGGGCCTCCTACAATGAGCAGTTCTTC. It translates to CASSQDQWTSGRASYNEQFF.

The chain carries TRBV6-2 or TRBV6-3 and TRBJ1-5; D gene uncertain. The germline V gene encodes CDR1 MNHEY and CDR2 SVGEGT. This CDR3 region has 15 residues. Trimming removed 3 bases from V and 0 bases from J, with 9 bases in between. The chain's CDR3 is CASSYGGNSNQPQHF. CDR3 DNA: TGTGCCAGCAGTTATGGCGGCAATAGCAATCAGCCCCAGCATTTT.

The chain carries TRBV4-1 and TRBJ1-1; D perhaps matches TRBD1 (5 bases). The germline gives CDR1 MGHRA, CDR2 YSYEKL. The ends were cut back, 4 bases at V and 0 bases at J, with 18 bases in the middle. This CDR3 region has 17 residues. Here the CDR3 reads CASSPPGRAGLNTEAFF. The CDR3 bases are TGCGCCAGCAGCCCTCCGGGACGTGCGGGTCTGAACACTGAAGCTTTCTTT.

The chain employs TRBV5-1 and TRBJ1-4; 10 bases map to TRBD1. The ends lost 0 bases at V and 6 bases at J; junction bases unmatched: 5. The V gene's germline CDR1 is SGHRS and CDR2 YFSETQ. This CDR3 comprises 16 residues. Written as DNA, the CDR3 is TGCGCCAGCAGCTTGGGTTTTGGGACAGGGGATGAAAAACTGTTTTTT. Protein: CASSLGFGTGDEKLFF.

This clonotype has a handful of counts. The CDR3 reads CSATLMNTEAFF. In DNA, the CDR3 is TGCAGTGCTACACTGATGAACACTGAAGCTTTCTTT. The V and J genes are TRBV20-1 and TRBJ1-1; no clear D. The CDR3 sequence is 12 residues long. V was cut by 4 bases and J by 0 bases, with 6 bases left in between. Germline V lookup: CDR1 DFQATT, CDR2 SNEGSKA (reference sequence).

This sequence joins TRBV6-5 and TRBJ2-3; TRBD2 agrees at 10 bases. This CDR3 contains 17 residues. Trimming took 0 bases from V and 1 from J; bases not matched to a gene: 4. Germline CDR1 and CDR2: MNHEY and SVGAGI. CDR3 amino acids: CASSYSGLAARTDTQYF. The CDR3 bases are TGTGCCAGCAGTTACTCCGGACTAGCGGCCCGCACAGATACGCAGTATTTT.